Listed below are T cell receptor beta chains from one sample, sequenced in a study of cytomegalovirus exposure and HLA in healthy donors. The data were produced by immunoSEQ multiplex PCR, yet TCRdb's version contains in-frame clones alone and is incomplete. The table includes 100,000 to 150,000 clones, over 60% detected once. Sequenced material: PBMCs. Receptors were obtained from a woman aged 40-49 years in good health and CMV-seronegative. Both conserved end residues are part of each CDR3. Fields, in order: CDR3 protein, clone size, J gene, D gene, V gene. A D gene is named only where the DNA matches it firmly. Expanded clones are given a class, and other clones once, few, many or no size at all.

cdr3_aa: CASSPPVAGRAEAFF
clone_size: NA
j_call: TRBJ1-1
d_call: NA
v_call: TRBV28

cdr3_aa: CASSSASGGYNEQFF
clone_size: NA
j_call: TRBJ2-1
d_call: TRBD2
v_call: TRBV11-2

cdr3_aa: CASSESLAGGTDTQYF
clone_size: NA
j_call: TRBJ2-3
d_call: TRBD2
v_call: TRBV10-1

cdr3_aa: CASSLLGDRAYEQYF
clone_size: NA
j_call: TRBJ2-7
d_call: TRBD1
v_call: TRBV5-1

cdr3_aa: CASSLTGLAGSTDTQYF
clone_size: once
j_call: TRBJ2-3
d_call: TRBD2
v_call: TRBV5-6

cdr3_aa: CASSESPGTSGRATGELFF
clone_size: few
j_call: TRBJ2-2
d_call: TRBD2
v_call: TRBV10-1

cdr3_aa: CASSDKGARATQYF
clone_size: NA
j_call: TRBJ2-3
d_call: TRBD1
v_call: TRBV10-1

cdr3_aa: CSVDPRQGGYGYTF
clone_size: NA
j_call: TRBJ1-2
d_call: TRBD1
v_call: TRBV29-1

cdr3_aa: CASGRPDGYTF
clone_size: NA
j_call: TRBJ1-2
d_call: NA
v_call: TRBV28

cdr3_aa: CASSLETSLEQYF
clone_size: NA
j_call: TRBJ2-7
d_call: NA
v_call: TRBV5-1

cdr3_aa: CASTPGQGNNEQFF
clone_size: NA
j_call: TRBJ2-1
d_call: TRBD1
v_call: TRBV19

cdr3_aa: CASSSLIWTDEQYF
clone_size: NA
j_call: TRBJ2-7
d_call: NA
v_call: TRBV5-1

cdr3_aa: CSVEGQGRAFF
clone_size: NA
j_call: TRBJ1-1
d_call: NA
v_call: TRBV29-1

cdr3_aa: CASSSTGRSAYGYTF
clone_size: NA
j_call: TRBJ1-2
d_call: TRBD1
v_call: TRBV7-8

cdr3_aa: CASSLAPGQGAGYTF
clone_size: NA
j_call: TRBJ1-2
d_call: NA
v_call: TRBV7-9

cdr3_aa: CASSVILAGAGEQYF
clone_size: few
j_call: TRBJ2-7
d_call: TRBD2
v_call: TRBV2

cdr3_aa: CASSYLGQTNTEAFF
clone_size: once
j_call: TRBJ1-1
d_call: NA
v_call: TRBV6-5

cdr3_aa: CASSSQVELFF
clone_size: NA
j_call: TRBJ2-2
d_call: NA
v_call: TRBV7-6

cdr3_aa: CASSVVAGGPSGEQYF
clone_size: NA
j_call: TRBJ2-7
d_call: TRBD2
v_call: TRBV9

cdr3_aa: CASSPGLAGHNEQFF
clone_size: NA
j_call: TRBJ2-1
d_call: TRBD2
v_call: TRBV10-1

cdr3_aa: CASSWGGEGSASGNEQFF
clone_size: NA
j_call: TRBJ2-1
d_call: NA
v_call: TRBV5-1

cdr3_aa: CASSWGLTSYNEQFF
clone_size: NA
j_call: TRBJ2-1
d_call: TRBD2
v_call: TRBV7-6

cdr3_aa: CASSPRATSGHTDTQYF
clone_size: NA
j_call: TRBJ2-3
d_call: TRBD2
v_call: TRBV11-2

cdr3_aa: CASSDSGGREQFF
clone_size: NA
j_call: TRBJ2-1
d_call: NA
v_call: TRBV10-1

cdr3_aa: CASSLQGNQPQHF
clone_size: NA
j_call: TRBJ1-5
d_call: NA
v_call: TRBV6-1

cdr3_aa: CASRAFGTGGPIRETQYF
clone_size: NA
j_call: TRBJ2-5
d_call: TRBD1
v_call: TRBV2

cdr3_aa: CASRTGLNEQYF
clone_size: NA
j_call: TRBJ2-7
d_call: TRBD1
v_call: TRBV6-5

cdr3_aa: CASSPTGRGQYF
clone_size: NA
j_call: TRBJ2-7
d_call: TRBD1
v_call: TRBV19

cdr3_aa: CASSASDGSSNYGYTF
clone_size: NA
j_call: TRBJ1-2
d_call: NA
v_call: TRBV7-9

cdr3_aa: CASRTRSNDEQFF
clone_size: few
j_call: TRBJ2-1
d_call: NA
v_call: TRBV2

cdr3_aa: CASSLEAVGVGAKTQYF
clone_size: NA
j_call: TRBJ2-5
d_call: NA
v_call: TRBV11-2

cdr3_aa: CSVDSPGGPTEQFF
clone_size: NA
j_call: TRBJ2-1
d_call: TRBD2
v_call: TRBV29-1

cdr3_aa: CASSSDRVGTQYF
clone_size: NA
j_call: TRBJ2-5
d_call: TRBD1
v_call: TRBV7-2

cdr3_aa: CASSSRVPFDGYTF
clone_size: NA
j_call: TRBJ1-2
d_call: NA
v_call: TRBV27

cdr3_aa: CASSPRDREFPDTQYF
clone_size: NA
j_call: TRBJ2-3
d_call: TRBD1
v_call: TRBV7-9

cdr3_aa: CASSPAGDSLEAFF
clone_size: NA
j_call: TRBJ1-1
d_call: TRBD1
v_call: TRBV5-6

cdr3_aa: CASSRMNTEAFF
clone_size: NA
j_call: TRBJ1-1
d_call: NA
v_call: TRBV18

cdr3_aa: CASSYKRERTDTQYF
clone_size: NA
j_call: TRBJ2-3
d_call: TRBD2
v_call: TRBV5-4

cdr3_aa: CASRTDGYYGYTF
clone_size: NA
j_call: TRBJ1-2
d_call: NA
v_call: TRBV6-1

cdr3_aa: CASTTSGDYNEQFF
clone_size: few
j_call: TRBJ2-1
d_call: TRBD2
v_call: TRBV5-4

cdr3_aa: CASSLAGLAGGEQYF
clone_size: NA
j_call: TRBJ2-7
d_call: TRBD2
v_call: TRBV7-2